The 30 T cell receptor beta chains given below trace back to one sample, sequenced in a study of shared clonotypes between healthy human individuals. The data were produced by immunoSEQ multiplex PCR, yet TCRdb's version contains in-frame clones alone and is incomplete. The sample holds around 500,000 clones, 60% to 80% seen once. Specimen: PBMCs. The receptors come from a woman in her thirties or forties in good health. Some clones in this sample may be carry-over from other donors' samples.

The rearrangement joins TRBV11-3 to TRBJ2-1; D may be TRBD2 (7 bases). Germline V CDR1 and CDR2: SGHNT, YENEEA. Trimming removed 3 bases at V and 4 bases at J, with 13 bases between. This CDR3 has 15 amino acids. The CDR3 protein is CASSFGGGGYNEQFF. The CDR3 DNA follows: TGTGCCAGCAGCTTTGGGGGAGGGGGATACAATGAGCAGTTCTTC.

The genes are TRBV7-2 and TRBJ1-1; D is perhaps TRBD1 (5 bases). The CDR3 is 15 residues long. Germline V gives CDR1 SGHTA, CDR2 FQGNSA. V dropped 6 bases and J dropped 1 base, with 15 bases sitting between them. The CDR3 bases are TGTGCCAGCAGTTTTGCAGGGTTCCCGAACACTGAAGCTTTCTTT. Its protein product is CASSFAGFPNTEAFF.

The chain couples TRBV15 to TRBJ2-5; D may be TRBD2 (5 bases). The germline CDR1 and CDR2 sequences are LNHNV and YYDKDF (reference sequence). The germline V and J ends were trimmed by 4 bases and 1 base, with 16 bases remaining between them. This CDR3 spans 16 amino acids. The CDR3: CATSIEYGGSQETQYF. As DNA, the CDR3 is TGTGCCACCAGCATTGAATATGGAGGCAGCCAAGAGACCCAGTACTTC.

V usage is TRBV28 and J usage is TRBJ2-1, with D possibly being TRBD1 (6 bases). V was trimmed by 4 bases and J by 9 bases, leaving 10 bases between them. Per germline, CDR1 MDHEN and CDR2 SYDVKM. This CDR3 comprises 12 residues. The CDR3 sequence: CASSSQGFEQFF. CDR3 coding DNA: TGTGCCAGCAGTTCTCAGGGGTTTGAGCAGTTCTTC.

This sequence joins TRBV6-6 and TRBJ2-1, with 8 nucleotides matching TRBD2. Germline CDR1 is MNHNY and CDR2 is SVGAGI (reference sequence). The length of the CDR3 is 15 residues. Losses at the gene ends were 6 bases for V and 0 bases for J; bases not matched to a gene: 4. The CDR3 reads CASSGSGSSYNEQFF. CDR3 nucleotide sequence: TGTGCCAGCAGCGGAAGCGGGAGCTCCTACAATGAGCAGTTCTTC.

The chain combines TRBV27 with TRBJ1-4, with D maybe TRBD1 (5 bases). Trimming took 5 bases from V and 10 from J, leaving 8 bases between them. Germline V CDR1 and CDR2: MNHEY, SMNVEV (reference sequence). The CDR3 contains 11 residues. The CDR3 bases are TGTGCCAGCAGTAATACAGGAAAACTGTTTTTT. It translates to CASSNTGKLFF.

The gene calls are TRBV4-1 and TRBJ2-2; D possibly corresponds to TRBD2 (6 bases). The CDR3 length is 16 residues. Germline loops: CDR1 MGHRA, CDR2 YSYEKL. Trimming removed 1 base at V and 7 bases at J, with 16 bases between. CDR3 sequence: CASSQVYAAGGGELFF. The CDR3 bases are TGCGCCAGCAGCCAAGTTTATGCAGCGGGTGGCGGGGAGCTGTTTTTT.

This clone has a handful of counts. V usage is TRBV18 and J usage is TRBJ1-1; D is undetermined. The ends were cut back, 2 bases at V and 8 bases at J, with 12 bases in the middle. The germline CDR1 and CDR2 sequences are KGHSH and LQKENI. The CDR3 extends over 13 amino acids. Here the CDR3 DNA reads TGTGCCAGCTCACCAATTCCCGATTCGGAAGCTTTCTTT. Its translation: CASSPIPDSEAFF.

The chain is built from TRBV5-1 and TRBJ2-2; 11 bases align to TRBD2. The J segment lost 3 bases and the V segment lost 1 base, leaving 2 bases of the junction unmatched. CDR3 length: 16 residues. Germline CDR1 is SGHRS and CDR2 is YFSETQ. For the CDR3, the DNA is TGCGCCAGCAGCTTGTCGGGACTAGCGGACACCGGGGAGCTGTTTTTT. Protein product: CASSLSGLADTGELFF.

The chain uses TRBV14 and TRBJ2-7; 8 bases map to TRBD2. The V gene end was trimmed by 4 bases and the J gene end by 0 bases; junction bases not matched to a gene: 17. The CDR3 sequence is 19 residues long. The V gene's germline CDR1 is SGHDN and CDR2 FVKESK. The CDR3 loop reads CASSPRASGPRGHSYEQYF. The CDR3 nucleotides read TGTGCCAGCAGCCCCCGAGCTAGCGGGCCGCGGGGGCACTCCTACGAGCAGTACTTC. Full variable domain (outside the CDR3, taken from reference TRBV14 and TRBJ2-7): EAGVTQFPSHSVIEKGQTVTLRCDPISGHDNLYWYRRVMGKEIKFLLHFVKESKQDESGMPNNRFLAERTGGTYSTLKVQPAELEDSGVYFCASSPRASGPRGHSYEQYFGPGTRLTVT.

V gene TRBV5-1 combines with J gene TRBJ2-2; tentative D call: TRBD1 (6 bases). CDR3 size: 16 residues. The germline V and J ends were trimmed by 3 bases and 6 bases, with 18 bases remaining between them. Germline V gene lookup returns CDR1 SGHRS and CDR2 YFSETQ. CDR3 protein: CASSSGTSRGAGELFF. For the CDR3, the DNA is TGCGCCAGCAGCTCTGGGACATCGCGAGGCGCCGGGGAGCTGTTTTTT.

This chain connects TRBV28 to TRBJ1-6; D not resolved. CDR1 is MDHEN, CDR2 SYDVKM, per germline. The CDR3 contains 15 residues. Trimming stripped 7 bases from V and 4 bases from J, with 14 bases between. As DNA, the CDR3 is TGTGCCAGCAACAACCCCGTGGATTATAATTCACCCCTCCACTTT. Amino acids: CASNNPVDYNSPLHF.

The DNA for the CDR3 is TGTGCCAGCAGCCCCCAGGGCGGGAGTTTGTTCTTC. Translating gives CASSPQGGSLFF. The chain has TRBV11-1 and TRBJ2-1; 7 positions match TRBD2. Germline V gene data show CDR1 as SGHAT and CDR2 as FQDESV (reference sequence). With V trimmed by 5 bases and J by 15 bases, 10 bases remained unmatched. This CDR3 is 12 amino acids long.

J is TRBJ2-3 and V is TRBV28; perhaps TRBD2 as D (6 bases). V was clipped by 8 bases and J by 4 bases, with 16 bases between them. CDR1 is MDHEN and CDR2 is SYDVKM in the germline V gene. The CDR3 is 14 amino acids. CDR3 sequence (DNA): TGTGCCAGCTCTAAAATCGGGAGCTCAGATACGCAGTATTTT. Its translation is CASSKIGSSDTQYF.

A remark on this clone: One junction end disagrees with the germline gene, perhaps due to a read error. This chain links TRBV7-8 with TRBJ1-3; 7 bases line up with TRBD1. This CDR3 has 17 amino acids. Germline CDR1 reads SGHVS; CDR2 reads FQNEAQ. The CDR3 DNA sequence: TGTGCCAGCAGCTTATCGAGGGGGCCGCCCTCTCGAAACACCATATATTTT. Its protein product is CASSLSRGPPSRNTIYF.

This chain links TRBV28 with TRBJ1-2; 7 nucleotides align to TRBD1. The CDR3 has 15 amino acids. Germline trimming cut 5 bases from V and 3 bases from J; bases unmatched to any gene: 9. CDR1 MDHEN and CDR2 SYDVKM come from the germline V gene. The CDR3 DNA is TGTGCCAGCAGTACCCCTGGAGGGGGCGACTATGGCTACACCTTC. This codes for CASSTPGGGDYGYTF.

The V gene is TRBV2, the J gene TRBJ2-1; 13 bases fit TRBD2. CDR1 and CDR2 (germline): SNHLY, FYNNEI. This CDR3 contains 12 residues. The junction had 3 bases not matched to a gene; V was cut back by 4 bases and J by 15 bases. The CDR3 loop is CASSVTSGRVFF. CDR3 in DNA: TGTGCCAGCAGTGTAACTAGCGGGAGGGTGTTCTTC.

The chain links TRBV13 to TRBJ2-1; no firm D call. Germline V gives CDR1 PRHDT, CDR2 FYEKMQ (reference sequence). V shed 5 bases and J shed 7 bases, with 18 bases lying between them. The CDR3 sequence is 15 residues long. This CDR3 reads CASSGRSSPRNEQFF. The CDR3 DNA sequence: TGTGCCAGCAGCGGACGGTCGAGCCCCCGTAATGAGCAGTTCTTC.

The rearrangement links TRBV7-6 to TRBJ2-6; the D is unclear. Germline CDR1 reads SGHVS; CDR2 reads FNYEAQ. Trimming stripped 5 bases from V and 0 bases from J, with 8 bases between. CDR3 length: 15 residues. Here the CDR3 reads CASSRVDSGANVLTF. CDR3 nucleotide sequence: TGTGCCAGCAGCCGAGTCGACTCTGGGGCCAACGTCCTGACTTTC.

V and J are TRBV10-2 and TRBJ2-5, with 8 bases that match TRBD2. This CDR3 has 15 residues. Germline trimming cut 2 bases from V and 4 bases from J; bases unmatched to any gene: 6. CDR1 is WSHSY and CDR2 is SAAADI in the germline V gene. The CDR3 protein is CASSEISGRGETQYF. CDR3 bases: TGCGCCAGCAGTGAGATAAGCGGGAGAGGAGAGACCCAGTACTTC.

The J gene is TRBJ2-5, the V gene TRBV11-2; D is perhaps TRBD1 or TRBD2 (5 bases each). The CDR3 is 13 residues long. Trimming took 1 base from V and 4 from J, leaving 7 bases between them. Germline CDR1 SGHAT, CDR2 FQNNGV. The CDR3: CASSLVGGETQYF. In nucleotides, the CDR3 is TGTGCCAGCAGCTTAGTTGGGGGAGAGACCCAGTACTTC.

This clone was observed a single time. This chain joins TRBV27 and TRBJ2-6; possible D gene TRBD1, 7 bases. CDR1 is MNHEY and CDR2 is SMNVEV in the germline V gene (reference sequence). CDR3 length: 16 residues. V was clipped by 6 bases and J by 0 bases, with 12 bases between them. CDR3 loop: CASSPGGTSGANVLTF. CDR3 DNA sequence: TGTGCCAGCAGCCCAGGGGGGACCTCTGGGGCCAACGTCCTGACTTTC.

Comments on this clone: A junction end diverges from the germline sequence, so it may reflect a read error. The rearrangement joins TRBV30 to TRBJ2-7; TRBD1 matches at 8 bases. The germline CDR1 and CDR2 sequences are GTSNPN and SVGIG (reference sequence). The CDR3 is 13 amino acids. The CDR3 here is CAWRDRVSYERYF. The CDR3 DNA is TGTGCCTGGAGGGACAGGGTCTCCTACGAGCGGTACTTC.

The chain has TRBV15 and TRBJ2-3; TRBD2 might be the D (6 bases). Germline-derived CDR1 and CDR2 are LNHNV and YYDKDF (reference sequence). With 4 bases removed from V and 2 bases from J, the gap between germline ends came to 16 bases. The CDR3 has 16 amino acids. The CDR3 loop reads CATSTPLATFTDTQYF. The CDR3 coding sequence is TGTGCCACCAGCACCCCTCTAGCGACCTTCACAGATACGCAGTATTTT.

The chain is built from TRBV27 and TRBJ2-1; 8 bases line up with TRBD1. Per the germline V gene, CDR1 is MNHEY and CDR2 is SMNVEV (reference sequence). This CDR3 region has 15 residues. The V gene end was trimmed by 4 bases and the J gene end by 6 bases; junction bases not matched to a gene: 8. The CDR3, as DNA: TGTGCCAGCAGTTCCCGGACAGGGAGAGGCAATGAGCAGTTCTTC. It codes for CASSSRTGRGNEQFF.

This chain uses TRBV14 with TRBJ2-5; 13 bases are shared with TRBD2. CDR3 length: 18 amino acids. Germline trimming cut 4 bases from V and 1 base from J; bases unmatched to any gene: 9. Germline CDR1 and CDR2: SGHDN and FVKESK. Here the CDR3 DNA reads TGTGCCAGCAGCCGAGGACTAGCGGGAGAGGGGCTCCAAGAGACCCAGTACTTC. It encodes CASSRGLAGEGLQETQYF.

The genes are TRBV2 and TRBJ2-7, with a possible D match to TRBD1 (5 bases). Germline V lookup: CDR1 SNHLY, CDR2 FYNNEI. V dropped 7 bases and J dropped 5 bases, with 15 bases sitting between them. This CDR3 has 13 residues. CDR3 DNA sequence: TGTGCCAGCACCAAATGGTCCAGGGACGAGCAGTACTTC. Translation gives CASTKWSRDEQYF.

This chain links TRBV5-1 with TRBJ1-5; maybe TRBD1 (5 bases). Germline V gene lookup returns CDR1 SGHRS and CDR2 YFSETQ. The V end was cut by 4 bases, the J end by 6 bases, with 11 bases between. The CDR3 spans 13 residues. The CDR3 DNA reads TGCGCCAGCAGCCCCATGGGGGGTCAGCCCCAGCATTTT. The encoded protein is CASSPMGGQPQHF.

This sequence joins TRBV30 and TRBJ2-5; possibly TRBD1 or TRBD2 for D (6 bases each). The CDR3 extends over 15 amino acids. The ends were cut back, 5 bases at V and 2 bases at J, with 18 bases in the middle. CDR1 is GTSNPN and CDR2 is SVGIG in the germline V gene (reference sequence). The CDR3 is CAWPLGGLFQETQYF. In nucleotides, the CDR3 is TGTGCCTGGCCCTTGGGGGGCCTTTTTCAAGAGACCCAGTACTTC.

The CDR3 is CASSAPGISEKLFF. The CDR3 region has the DNA TGTGCCAGCAGTGCACCGGGAATCAGTGAAAAACTGTTTTTT. The J gene is TRBJ1-4, the V gene TRBV25-1; the D is unclear. The CDR3 spans 14 residues. V lost 4 bases and J 7 bases, leaving 13 bases between the germline ends. Germline V lookup: CDR1 MGHDK, CDR2 SYGVNS.